Shown below are 27 T cell receptor beta chains from a single sample sequenced in a study of blood T cells in healthy people across ages. With a J-beta primer mix and a sample-barcoded 5' primer, a second PCR ran roughly 6 to 11 cycles. TCRdb fed the 5' RACE reads into MiXCR, producing one record per CDR3 protein. The sample holds about 1.8 million distinct CDR3 sequences; around 48% are singletons and the top ten take 2.1%. Sequencing used blood. The receptor set was obtained from a woman in her thirties or forties in good health.

This clonotype was counted a single time. The V gene is TRBV5-6, the J gene TRBJ2-1, with 9 bases that match TRBD2. This CDR3 region has 16 residues. V shed 0 bases, J shed 8 bases, and the junction held 9 bases outside the gene matches. Germline V CDR1 and CDR2: SGHDT, YYEEEE. The CDR3 protein is CASSLVPSGVNDEQFF. In nucleotides, the CDR3 is TGTGCCAGCAGCTTGGTACCTAGCGGGGTCAACGATGAGCAGTTCTTC.

The chain uses TRBV5-1 and TRBJ1-6, with 7 bases aligning to TRBD1. The length of the CDR3 is 14 residues. Germline lookup yields CDR1 SGHRS and CDR2 YFSETQ. J gave up 9 bases and V 4 bases, and 7 bases lay outside the gene matches. In nucleotides, the CDR3 is TGCGCCAGCAGCGTGACAGGGTTCGCTTCACCCCTCCACTTT. It is translated as CASSVTGFASPLHF.

This clonotype was observed a few times. The chain has TRBV7-2 and TRBJ2-3; D may be TRBD1 (5 bases). The CDR3 loop spans 16 amino acids. The ends were cut back, 1 base at V and 3 bases at J, with 14 bases in the middle. Germline CDR1 and CDR2: SGHTA and FQGNSA. CDR3 residues: CASSLVSTGRTDTQYF. The CDR3 DNA sequence: TGTGCCAGCAGCTTAGTATCCACAGGCCGAACAGATACGCAGTATTTT.

The rearrangement links TRBV2 to TRBJ2-5; D remains ambiguous. In germline, CDR1 is SNHLY, CDR2 FYNNEI. CDR3 size: 12 residues. Trimming left V 8 bases short and J 1 base short, with 8 bases between. In DNA, the CDR3 is TGTGCCAGCCACTACCCCCAAGAGACCCAGTACTTC. Its translation: CASHYPQETQYF.

V is TRBV25-1 and J is TRBJ1-6, with a tentative D call TRBD1 (5 bases). CDR1 is MGHDK, CDR2 SYGVNS, per germline. Trimming removed 8 bases at V and 13 bases at J, with 15 bases between. The CDR3 loop spans 12 amino acids. The CDR3 DNA reads TGTGCCAGCCTCCTTCCGCCAGGGCCCCTCCACTTT. It yields the protein CASLLPPGPLHF.

This chain links TRBV15 with TRBJ2-4; 12 bases fit TRBD2. The tail of the sequence fits TRBJ2-5 better, so the J call may be wrong. Germline CDR1 reads LNHNV; CDR2 reads YYDKDF (reference sequence). The CDR3 length is 20 residues. CDR3 sequence: CATSLVLGLAGRGNQETQYF. Written as DNA, the CDR3 is TGTGCCACCAGCCTCGTCCTTGGACTAGCGGGGAGGGGGAACCAAGAGACCCAGTACTTC.

This clonotype was observed a handful of times. V and J are TRBV20-1 and TRBJ2-7; no firm D call. CDR3 size: 15 residues. Trimming stripped 0 bases from V and 2 bases from J, with 14 bases between. Germline V CDR1 and CDR2: DFQATT, SNEGSKA (reference sequence). The CDR3 nucleotides read TGCAGTGCTAGAGATCTCGGGCTAACCCCCTACGAGCAGTACTTC. It yields the protein CSARDLGLTPYEQYF.

This clonotype was observed a handful of times. The chain couples TRBV29-1 to TRBJ2-1; D is perhaps TRBD2 (6 bases). This CDR3 region has 12 residues. Germline V lookup: CDR1 SQVTM, CDR2 ANQGSEA. V lost 7 bases, J lost 9 bases, and 16 bases lay in between. The CDR3 DNA sequence: TGCAGCGCCGGGAGTCAGGGCGGTGAGCAGTTCTTC. This codes for CSAGSQGGEQFF.

The V gene is TRBV6-5, the J gene TRBJ2-5; D possibly corresponds to TRBD1 (5 bases). The V end lost 5 bases, the J end lost 5 bases, and 12 bases lay between the germline ends. CDR1 is MNHEY, CDR2 SVGAGI, per germline. The CDR3 has 13 residues. The CDR3 DNA reads TGTGCCAGCAGTCCTGGGGCGTTTGAGACCCAGTACTTC. Its translation: CASSPGAFETQYF.

CDR3 sequence: CSAPRGGGYGYTF. CDR3 coding DNA: TGCAGTGCTCCACGGGGGGGGGGCTATGGCTACACCTTC. The rearrangement uses TRBV20-1 and TRBJ1-2; TRBD1 is a possible D gene (5 bases). Germline V gene lookup returns CDR1 DFQATT and CDR2 SNEGSKA (reference sequence). V was clipped by 5 bases and J by 4 bases, with 14 bases between them. CDR3 length: 13 amino acids.

In its sample, this clonotype was seen a few times. The chain employs TRBV20-1 and TRBJ1-2, with D possibly matching TRBD1 (6 bases). The CDR3 has 12 amino acids. Germline CDR1 is DFQATT and CDR2 is SNEGSKA (reference sequence). Trimming left V 3 bases short and J 12 bases short, with 17 bases between. The DNA of the CDR3 is TGCAGTGCTAGCCACAGGGACTGGTTCGACACCTTC. Its translation is CSASHRDWFDTF.

The chain recombines TRBV6-6 with TRBJ2-5; D possibly uses TRBD1 or TRBD2 (5 bases each). The CDR3 covers 14 residues. Germline CDR1 is MNHNY and CDR2 is SVGAGI (reference sequence). V was cut by 6 bases and J by 11 bases, with 22 bases left in between. CDR3 nucleotides: TGTGCCAGCAGGCACGCCGGGACGTACAATGAGCAGTACTTC. This sequence encodes CASRHAGTYNEQYF.

This clonotype has just a few counts. The J gene is TRBJ2-3, the V gene TRBV29-1; D not resolved. The CDR3 consists of 12 residues. CDR1 and CDR2 (germline): SQVTM, ANQGSEA. V lost 4 bases and J 2 bases, leaving 7 bases between the germline ends. The DNA for the CDR3 is TGCAGCGTTGTGGCCGCCACAGATACGCAGTATTTT. Its protein is CSVVAATDTQYF.

The chain couples TRBV20-1 to TRBJ1-6; D might be TRBD1 (6 bases). CDR1 DFQATT and CDR2 SNEGSKA come from the germline V gene (reference sequence). V lost 0 bases and J lost 14, with 17 bases in between. This CDR3 comprises 14 residues. In nucleotides, the CDR3 is TGCAGTGCTAGAGATCACAGGGAGGAGAGAGCCCTCCACTTT. It yields the protein CSARDHREERALHF.

This rearrangement joins TRBV4-1 to TRBJ2-7; D possibly corresponds to TRBD2 (6 bases). The CDR3 consists of 14 residues. The V gene's germline CDR1 is MGHRA and CDR2 YSYEKL. V lost 0 bases to trimming and J lost 7 bases, with 13 bases between them. The chain's CDR3 is CASSQDKGGDEQYF. The CDR3 nucleotides are TGCGCCAGCAGCCAAGATAAGGGCGGGGATGAGCAGTACTTC.

The chain has TRBV20-1 and TRBJ2-3; maybe TRBD1 (7 bases). The CDR3 spans 17 residues. Germline V gene lookup returns CDR1 DFQATT and CDR2 SNEGSKA (reference sequence). V was shortened by 0 bases and J by 3 bases, with 19 bases between the two germline ends. This CDR3 is CSARDWRVGTATDTQYF. The CDR3 DNA is TGCAGTGCTAGAGATTGGAGGGTCGGGACAGCTACAGATACGCAGTATTTT.

A note on this clonotype: A read error may produce the germline difference seen at one junction end. The chain employs TRBV5-5 and TRBJ2-1, with no clear D. The germline gives CDR1 SGHKS, CDR2 YYEKEE (reference sequence). This CDR3 has 11 amino acids. The DNA for the CDR3 is TGTGCCAGCACCTTGATAGGTGAGCAGTTCTTC. It encodes CASTLIGEQFF.

This rearrangement joins TRBV27 to TRBJ2-3; 7 bases fit TRBD2. This CDR3 region has 14 residues. The germline V gene encodes CDR1 MNHEY and CDR2 SMNVEV (reference sequence). Germline trimming cut 5 bases from V and 8 bases from J; bases unmatched to any gene: 10. In DNA form, the CDR3 reads TGTGCCAGCAGTCCGACTAGCTGGGCAGGTACGCAGTATTTT. Translation gives CASSPTSWAGTQYF.

This clonotype was counted a few times. This chain uses TRBV2 with TRBJ2-3, with D tentatively TRBD2 (6 bases). Germline-derived CDR1 and CDR2 are SNHLY and FYNNEI. The V end was cut by 5 bases, the J end by 1 base, with 13 bases between. The CDR3 covers 15 residues. CDR3 DNA sequence: TGTGCCAGCAGTCGGAGACTAGGGGGCACAGATACGCAGTATTTT. Encoded protein: CASSRRLGGTDTQYF.

This clonotype was counted a few times. The chain combines TRBV12-3 or TRBV12-4 with TRBJ2-7, with TRBD2 identical over 9 bases. This CDR3 comprises 15 residues. The junction had 5 bases not matched to a gene; V was cut back by 4 bases and J by 1 base. The CDR3 spells CASSSQGLASYEQYF. The CDR3 DNA follows: TGTGCCAGCAGTTCCCAGGGACTAGCATCCTACGAGCAGTACTTC.

As regards this clonotype: A read error may produce the germline difference seen at one junction end. The V call is TRBV13, the J call TRBJ2-4; TRBD1 matches at 9 bases. The CDR3 is 16 residues long. The germline gives CDR1 PRHDT, CDR2 FYEKMQ (reference sequence). CDR3 in DNA: TGTGCCAGCAGCCTAGGGACAGGGAGATTGAGAAACATTCAGTACTTC. This translates into CASSLGTGRLRNIQYF.

This chain joins TRBV5-1 and TRBJ2-7, with D perhaps matching TRBD1 (6 bases). The V gene's germline CDR1 is SGHRS and CDR2 YFSETQ. CDR3 length equals 15 residues. V gave up 0 bases and J gave up 2 bases, with 12 bases separating them. The CDR3 region has the DNA TGCGCCAGCAGCTTGGATGCCAGGGGAACCTACGAGCAGTACTTC. This sequence encodes CASSLDARGTYEQYF. The full variable domain, completed using reference TRBV5-1 and TRBJ2-7, is KAGVTQTPRYLIKTRGQQVTLSCSPISGHRSVSWYQQTPGQGLQFLFEYFSETQRNKGNFPGRFSGRQFSNSRSEMNVSTLELGDSALYLCASSLDARGTYEQYFGPGTRLTVT.

As DNA, the CDR3 is TGCAGTGCCGCTAGCGGGGGGAGCTCCTACAATGAGCAGTTCTTC. This codes for CSAASGGSSYNEQFF. The rearrangement joins TRBV20-1 to TRBJ2-1; 11 bases map to TRBD2. From germline, CDR1 is DFQATT and CDR2 SNEGSKA (reference sequence). Germline trimming cut 6 bases from V and 0 bases from J; bases unmatched to any gene: 4. The CDR3 loop spans 15 amino acids.

This clonotype has more than one count but fewer than ten. CDR3 DNA: TGTGCCAGCAGCCGCCGGGACAGGGGGGGTAATGAGCAGTTCTTC. Amino acids: CASSRRDRGGNEQFF. The V call is TRBV14, the J call TRBJ2-1, with 11 bases that match TRBD1. This CDR3 is built from 15 residues. The germline V gene has CDR1 SGHDN and CDR2 FVKESK. V lost 4 bases to trimming and J lost 7 bases; unmatched junction nucleotides: 6. The variable domain in full, with the rest retrieved from reference TRBV14 and TRBJ2-1, is EAGVTQFPSHSVIEKGQTVTLRCDPISGHDNLYWYRRVMGKEIKFLLHFVKESKQDESGMPNNRFLAERTGGTYSTLKVQPAELEDSGVYFCASSRRDRGGNEQFFGPGTRLTVL.

J is TRBJ2-1 and V is TRBV4-1, with 9 nucleotides matching TRBD2. Matching the DNA end better, TRBJ2-7 makes the J call doubtful. The germline V gene has CDR1 MGHRA and CDR2 YSYEKL. This CDR3 comprises 16 residues. This CDR3 is CASSPEAGGTAYEQYF. CDR3 sequence (DNA): TGCGCCAGCAGCCCGGAAGCGGGGGGAACTGCCTACGAGCAGTACTTC.

This clonotype has more than one count but fewer than ten. The chain is built from TRBV7-2 and TRBJ2-5; D gene uncertain. The CDR3 runs 15 residues. Trimming removed 1 base from V and 4 bases from J, with 13 bases in between. Germline-derived CDR1 and CDR2 are SGHTA and FQGNSA. The CDR3 coding sequence is TGTGCCAGCAGCTTAGAACAGCTTAGGTCAGAGACCCAGTACTTC. This sequence encodes CASSLEQLRSETQYF.

The V and J genes are TRBV27 and TRBJ2-3; D remains unclear. CDR3 length: 15 amino acids. CDR1 and CDR2 (germline): MNHEY, SMNVEV (reference sequence). V was cut by 4 bases and J by 0 bases, with 11 bases left in between. In nucleotides, the CDR3 is TGTGCCAGCAGTTGCCAACAGCAAAGCACAGATACGCAGTATTTT. Its translation: CASSCQQQSTDTQYF.